The TCR beta chain described here comes from a study of T cell responses to AZD1222 COVID-19 vaccine. Study conclusions and caveats: Two AZD1222 administrations were followed by greater Spike-specific TCR breadth and depth. Of spike-specific TCRs, nearly half reportedly target regions left unmutated in variants. Baseline serology detected seropositivity in only six AZD1222 recipients. Clonal diversity was possibly underestimated; the donors were predominantly white British and more often female.

Regarding this clone: Its antigen is still unknown. A read error may account for a junction end that differs from germline.

Measured with immunoSEQ multiplex PCR; TCRdb has only the in-frame clones, and not every one. The sample records 100,000 to 150,000 clones, roughly 87% being singletons. The TCR sequence derives from an adult in good health. The material sequenced was peripheral blood, taken on day 0 of MenACWY control vaccination.

CDR3 in amino acids: CASSQGGSGNSPLVF. CDR3 nucleotides: TGTGCCAGCAGCCAAGGTGGCAGCGGGAACTCCCCTCTCGTCTTC. The chain couples TRBV3-1 (or the pseudogene TRBV3-2) to TRBJ2-7; 7 bases line up with TRBD2. CDR1 and CDR2 (germline): LGHDT, YNNKEL (reference sequence). This CDR3 is 15 amino acids long.